A single sample gave rise to the 17 T cell receptor beta chains below, sequenced in a study of blood T cell repertoires in COVID-19. Assay used: immunoSEQ multiplex PCR; TCRdb lists only in-frame clones, some missing. This sample has some 420,000 clones, with around 91% found just once. Sequenced sample: PBMCs or T cells enriched from blood (not recorded which). The receptors were gathered from a man under 40 who had recovered from COVID-19.

The chain recombines TRBV27 with TRBJ1-4; 7 bases agree with TRBD1. The CDR3 contains 15 residues. V was clipped by 6 bases and J by 7 bases; unmatched bases: 11. Germline CDR1 reads MNHEY; CDR2 reads SMNVEV (reference sequence). The CDR3 DNA is TGTGCCAGCAGCTACCCGGGCCACAGGGGTGAAAAACTGTTTTTT. Protein sequence: CASSYPGHRGEKLFF.

As DNA, the CDR3 is TGTGCCATCAGTGCATCCGGGACAGAGACCGGGGAGCTGTTTTTT. It specifies CAISASGTETGELFF. This chain joins TRBV10-3 and TRBJ2-2; 7 bases line up with TRBD1. The CDR3 runs 15 residues. With 4 bases clipped from V and 5 bases from J, the junction kept 7 bases outside the gene matches. CDR1 ENHRY and CDR2 SYGVKD come from the germline V gene.

This sequence joins TRBV28 and TRBJ1-1, with D perhaps matching TRBD1 (6 bases). Trimming took 6 bases from V and 7 from J, leaving 21 bases between them. In germline, CDR1 is MDHEN, CDR2 SYDVKM. The CDR3 covers 15 residues. CDR3 in DNA: TGTGCCAGCAGCCTACCCTTAGAGGCAGGGGTTGAAGCTTTCTTT. This codes for CASSLPLEAGVEAFF.

The chain links TRBV24-1 to TRBJ2-1; 10 bases agree with TRBD1. This CDR3 is built from 16 residues. V shed 1 base, J shed 4 bases, and the junction held 3 bases outside the gene matches. CDR1 is KGHDR, CDR2 SFDVKD, per germline. The CDR3 bases are TGTGCCACCAGTGATTTTTCGGACAGGGGGTACAATGAGCAGTTCTTC. Translated, it gives CATSDFSDRGYNEQFF.

The DNA of the CDR3 is TGTGCCAGCAGTGAGGGAGAAAAGCAGTACTTC. Translating it yields CASSEGEKQYF. This chain links TRBV25-1 with TRBJ2-7; D is possibly TRBD2 (5 bases). Trimming shortened V by 3 bases and J by 8 bases, and 8 bases separated the two germline ends. Germline V CDR1 and CDR2: MGHDK, SYGVNS. The length of the CDR3 is 11 residues.

The rearrangement uses TRBV6-4 and TRBJ2-2, with 8 positions matching TRBD2. The junction had 8 bases not matched to a gene; V was cut back by 8 bases and J by 6 bases. The CDR3 sequence is 14 residues long. The germline CDR1 and CDR2 sequences are MRHNA and SNTAGT. The CDR3 sequence is CASAAAGGPGELFF. The CDR3 DNA is TGTGCCAGCGCTGCGGCGGGAGGTCCCGGGGAGCTGTTTTTT.

Written as DNA, the CDR3 is TGTGCCAGCAGCTTGGCCACGCGGGGCCGCGAACACTATGGCTACACCTTC. This gives the protein CASSLATRGREHYGYTF. The chain has TRBV5-4 and TRBJ1-2; TRBD1 is a possible D gene (5 bases). Germline V CDR1 and CDR2: SGHNT, YYREEE (reference sequence). V lost 0 bases and J lost 3, with 18 bases in between. The CDR3 sequence is 17 residues long.

V usage is TRBV5-1 and J usage is TRBJ2-7, with TRBD2 matching 8 bases. V lost 0 bases, J lost 2 bases, and 10 bases stayed unmatched. CDR1 and CDR2 from the germline V gene are SGHRS and YFSETQ. The CDR3 contains 17 residues. CDR3 protein: CASSLGIAGQRTYEQYF. Here the CDR3 DNA reads TGCGCCAGCAGCTTGGGAATAGCGGGACAAAGAACCTACGAGCAGTACTTC.

V and J are TRBV3-1 (or the pseudogene TRBV3-2) and TRBJ1-3; D perhaps matches TRBD1 (6 bases). This CDR3 has 15 amino acids. Germline CDR1 LGHDT, CDR2 YNNKEL (reference sequence). V dropped 5 bases and J dropped 0 bases, with 11 bases sitting between them. This CDR3 is CASSSQGHSGNTIYF. DNA of the CDR3: TGTGCCAGCAGCAGTCAGGGGCACTCTGGAAACACCATATATTTT.

This chain connects TRBV4-2 to TRBJ1-4; 7 nucleotides match TRBD1. CDR1 and CDR2 (germline): LGHNA, YNFKEQ. The CDR3 length is 14 residues. The V gene end was trimmed by 0 bases and the J gene end by 7 bases; junction bases not matched to a gene: 2. This CDR3 reads CASSQEGGSEKLFF. As DNA, the CDR3 is TGTGCCAGCAGCCAAGAAGGGGGCTCTGAAAAACTGTTTTTT.

This clone was seen a single time. The rearrangement joins TRBV6-4 to TRBJ1-5, with D hard to call. V shed 9 bases and J shed 10 bases, with 16 bases lying between them. The CDR3 spans 12 residues. Germline loops: CDR1 MRHNA, CDR2 SNTAGT. DNA of the CDR3: TGTGCCAGGGAATTACGGGAGGGCCCCCAGCATTTT. It codes for CARELREGPQHF.

This chain joins TRBV18 and TRBJ2-3, with 8 nucleotides matching TRBD2. V lost 1 base and J lost 4; bases outside the gene matches: 4. Germline lookup yields CDR1 KGHSH and CDR2 LQKENI. CDR3 size: 15 residues. The CDR3 loop reads CASSPRTSFSDTQYF. The CDR3, as DNA: TGTGCCAGCTCACCACGGACTAGCTTTTCAGATACGCAGTATTTT.

The rearrangement links TRBV12-3 or TRBV12-4 to TRBJ1-5; the match to TRBD1 covers 9 bases. CDR3 length: 13 residues. V trimming: 6 bases; J trimming: 7 bases; junction bases outside the gene matches: 4. The CDR3 loop reads CASSRDREQPQHF. The CDR3 DNA is TGTGCCAGCAGCCGGGACAGGGAACAGCCCCAGCATTTT.

The chain links TRBV11-2 to TRBJ2-7, with D possibly being TRBD2 (5 bases). The length of the CDR3 is 13 residues. V lost 1 base to trimming and J lost 6 bases, with 10 bases between them. The germline gives CDR1 SGHAT, CDR2 FQNNGV. CDR3 coding DNA: TGTGCCAGCAGCTTAGTGTTCCGGGGCGAGCAGTACTTC. Translating it yields CASSLVFRGEQYF. Using reference TRBV11-2 and TRBJ2-7 for the parts outside the CDR3, the full variable domain is EAGVAQSPRYKIIEKRQSVAFWCNPISGHATLYWYQQILGQGPKLLIQFQNNGVVDDSQLPKDRFSAERLKGVDSTLKIQPAKLEDSAVYLCASSLVFRGEQYFGPGTRLTVT.

The chain recombines TRBV28 with TRBJ1-1, with 7 bases that match TRBD1. CDR1 MDHEN and CDR2 SYDVKM come from the germline V gene. With 7 bases clipped from V and 1 base from J, the junction kept 9 bases outside the gene matches. CDR3 length: 15 amino acids. CDR3 region: CASNPAGTANTEAFF. CDR3 nucleotides: TGTGCCAGCAATCCCGCAGGGACAGCGAACACTGAAGCTTTCTTT.

This clone was observed a few times. This chain joins TRBV6-5 and TRBJ2-1; 7 nucleotides align to TRBD2. There are 13 residues in the CDR3. Losses at the gene ends were 7 bases for V and 7 bases for J; bases not matched to a gene: 7. Germline lookup yields CDR1 MNHEY and CDR2 SVGAGI. The CDR3 loop is CASKAGPGNEQFF. In DNA, the CDR3 is TGTGCCAGCAAAGCGGGACCAGGTAATGAGCAGTTCTTC.

This clone appeared once. The J gene is TRBJ2-1, the V gene TRBV6-5; 7 nucleotides align to TRBD1. CDR1 and CDR2 from the germline V gene are MNHEY and SVGAGI. The V gene end was trimmed by 7 bases and the J gene end by 0 bases; junction bases not matched to a gene: 6. The CDR3 length is 15 residues. DNA of the CDR3: TGTGCCAGCACCCAGGACAGGAGCTCCTACAATGAGCAGTTCTTC. Its protein is CASTQDRSSYNEQFF.